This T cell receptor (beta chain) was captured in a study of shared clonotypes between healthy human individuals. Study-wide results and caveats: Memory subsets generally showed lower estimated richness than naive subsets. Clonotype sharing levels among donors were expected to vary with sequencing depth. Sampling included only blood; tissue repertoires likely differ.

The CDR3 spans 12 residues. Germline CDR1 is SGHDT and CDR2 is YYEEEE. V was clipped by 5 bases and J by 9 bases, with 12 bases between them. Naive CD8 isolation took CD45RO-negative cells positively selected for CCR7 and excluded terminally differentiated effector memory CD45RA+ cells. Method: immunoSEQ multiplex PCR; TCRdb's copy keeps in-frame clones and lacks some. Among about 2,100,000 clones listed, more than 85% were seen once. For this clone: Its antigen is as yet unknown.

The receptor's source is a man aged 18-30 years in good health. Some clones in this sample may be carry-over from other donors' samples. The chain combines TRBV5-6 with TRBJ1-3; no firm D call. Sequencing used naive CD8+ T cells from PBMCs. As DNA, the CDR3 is TGTGCCAGCAGTCCCCTATCTGGCACCATATATTTT. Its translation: CASSPLSGTIYF.